The 27 T cell receptor beta chains below come from one sample, sequenced in a study of blood T cell repertoires in COVID-19. Clones were sequenced by immunoSEQ multiplex PCR, and TCRdb holds only the in-frame ones, with some missing. The sample gives 310,000 or so clones, about 82% of which show up once; under 2% is in the top ten. The specimen was peripheral blood. Receptors originate from a woman between 45 and 60 years old with acute or convalescent COVID-19.

This sequence joins TRBV7-2 and TRBJ2-7, with TRBD2 matching 7 bases. V lost 5 bases, J lost 3 bases, and 4 bases stayed unmatched. CDR1 and CDR2 (germline): SGHTA, FQGNSA. CDR3 length: 13 residues. The CDR3: CASSISGYYEQYF. CDR3 DNA: TGTGCCAGCAGCATTAGCGGGTACTACGAGCAGTACTTC. Full variable domain (remainder filled in from reference TRBV7-2 and TRBJ2-7): GAGVSQSPSNKVTEKGKDVELRCDPISGHTALYWYRQSLGQGLEFLIYFQGNSAPDKSGLPSDRFSAERTGGSVSTLTIQRTQQEDSAVYLCASSISGYYEQYFGPGTRLTVT.

The chain uses TRBV27 and TRBJ2-2, with D possibly TRBD2 on 5 matching bases. Germline lookup yields CDR1 MNHEY and CDR2 SMNVEV (reference sequence). The CDR3 is 17 residues long. Trimming left V 9 bases short and J 2 bases short, with 22 bases between. The CDR3 reads CASQDPFSASNTGELFF. Here the CDR3 DNA reads TGTGCCAGTCAAGACCCCTTTAGCGCCTCCAACACCGGGGAGCTGTTTTTT.

This sequence joins TRBV27 and TRBJ2-7; D perhaps matches TRBD2 (5 bases). Germline V gene sequence: CDR1 MNHEY, CDR2 SMNVEV (reference sequence). This CDR3 comprises 15 residues. V dropped 3 bases and J dropped 3 bases, with 15 bases sitting between them. CDR3 region: CASSFGGPFSYEQYF. CDR3 coding DNA: TGTGCCAGCAGTTTCGGCGGGCCCTTTAGCTACGAGCAGTACTTC.

V gene TRBV6-5 combines with J gene TRBJ1-1, with D perhaps TRBD1 (6 bases). CDR1 and CDR2 from the germline V gene are MNHEY and SVGAGI. Deletions cut 6 bases from V and 0 bases from J, with 14 bases between. There are 15 residues in the CDR3. CDR3: CASSGQRNLNTEAFF. CDR3 DNA: TGTGCCAGCAGCGGACAGAGAAACTTGAACACTGAAGCTTTCTTT.

V usage is TRBV5-5 and J usage is TRBJ2-7; D is perhaps TRBD1 (5 bases). Trimming removed 0 bases from V and 5 bases from J, with 15 bases in between. Germline CDR1 reads SGHKS; CDR2 reads YYEKEE (reference sequence). The CDR3 is 15 amino acids. The CDR3: CASSLGLGQYDEQYF. For the CDR3, the DNA is TGTGCCAGCAGCTTGGGTCTGGGGCAGTACGACGAGCAGTACTTC.

The V gene is TRBV28, the J gene TRBJ1-1; possible D gene TRBD1, 5 bases. CDR1 MDHEN and CDR2 SYDVKM come from the germline V gene. The CDR3 consists of 11 residues. V was cut by 7 bases and J by 10 bases, with 13 bases left in between. The CDR3 spells CASNTGRRAFF. The CDR3 DNA follows: TGTGCCAGCAATACAGGCCGCAGAGCTTTCTTT.

The gene calls are TRBV25-1 and TRBJ2-2; the D gene is possibly TRBD2 (5 bases). This CDR3 has 15 amino acids. The V gene lost 5 bases and the J gene lost 0 bases, with 10 bases spanning the gap. The germline gives CDR1 MGHDK, CDR2 SYGVNS. The CDR3 nucleotides are TGTGCCAGCAGTCCGAGGACTCCGAACACCGGGGAGCTGTTTTTT. This encodes CASSPRTPNTGELFF.

The rearrangement uses TRBV9 and TRBJ1-6; D unclear. Germline CDR1 SGDLS, CDR2 YYNGEE. CDR3 size: 14 residues. The germline V and J ends were trimmed by 0 bases and 10 bases, with 11 bases remaining between them. CDR3 region: CASSVEPGNSPLHF. The CDR3 region has the DNA TGTGCCAGCAGCGTAGAGCCGGGAAACTCACCCCTCCACTTT. The complete variable domain, with remaining parts taken from reference TRBV9 and TRBJ1-6, reads DSGVTQTPKHLITATGQRVTLRCSPRSGDLSVYWYQQSLDQGLQFLIQYYNGEERAKGNILERFSAQQFPDLHSELNLSSLELGDSALYFCASSVEPGNSPLHFGNGTRLTVT.

A word on this clone: The junction does not match germline at one end; this may be a read error. This chain joins TRBV7-7 and TRBJ2-5; TRBD2 aligns across 8 bases. Germline V gene sequence: CDR1 SSHAT, CDR2 FNYEAQ (reference sequence). CDR3 size: 15 residues. CDR3 DNA: TGTGCTAGCAGCATATCCGGGACTAGGGAGGAGACCCAGTACTTC. Its protein product is CASSISGTREETQYF.

The rearrangement uses TRBV12-2 and TRBJ2-7; the table's D call, TRBD1, has no DNA check behind it. TRBV12-2 constitutes a pseudogene. The CDR3 is 15 residues long. For the CDR3, the DNA is TGTGCAAGTCGCTTAGCGGGGCGAGTCTCCTACGAGCAGTACTTC. This codes for CASRLAGRVSYEQYF.

The chain carries TRBV3-1 (or the pseudogene TRBV3-2) and TRBJ1-1, with D possibly TRBD1 on 5 matching bases. The V gene lost 4 bases and the J gene lost 4 bases, with 10 bases spanning the gap. The CDR3 extends over 13 amino acids. Looked up from germline, CDR1 is LGHDT and CDR2 is YNNKEL (reference sequence). DNA for the CDR3: TGTGCCAGCAGCCTAGCGGGGGTCACTGAAGCTTTCTTT. Translated, it gives CASSLAGVTEAFF.

This clone was observed once. The chain joins TRBV9 to TRBJ2-7; 10 nucleotides match TRBD1. The V gene end was trimmed by 3 bases and the J gene end by 6 bases; junction bases not matched to a gene: 3. Per germline, CDR1 SGDLS and CDR2 YYNGEE. This CDR3 spans 13 amino acids. CDR3 sequence (DNA): TGTGCCAGCAGCGGCGGACAGGGGGGCGAGCAGTACTTC. It yields the protein CASSGGQGGEQYF.

The rearrangement uses TRBV7-8 and TRBJ2-7, with 9 bases that match TRBD1. The CDR3 spans 15 residues. The germline V gene encodes CDR1 SGHVS and CDR2 FQNEAQ. V shed 0 bases and J 3 bases; nucleotides not matched to a gene: 3. Here the CDR3 DNA reads TGTGCCAGCAGCTTAGCCGGGGACAGGGTCTACGAGCAGTACTTC. Protein product: CASSLAGDRVYEQYF.

This chain joins TRBV5-1 and TRBJ2-3; 7 nucleotides match TRBD1. J lost 1 base, V lost 4 bases, and 3 bases had no gene match. The germline CDR1 and CDR2 sequences are SGHRS and YFSETQ. This CDR3 is built from 14 residues. Here the CDR3 DNA reads TGCGCCAGCAGCGACGGACAGGGCACAGATACGCAGTATTTT. Translating it yields CASSDGQGTDTQYF.

This sequence joins TRBV6-2 or TRBV6-3 and TRBJ1-2; 7 positions match TRBD1. Germline V gives CDR1 MNHEY, CDR2 SVGEGT. Losses at the gene ends were 2 bases for V and 6 bases for J; bases not matched to a gene: 9. This CDR3 contains 15 residues. CDR3 sequence reads: CASSYPFGQGDGYTF. CDR3 DNA sequence: TGTGCCAGCAGTTACCCGTTTGGGCAGGGGGATGGCTACACCTTC.

The chain employs TRBV4-2 and TRBJ2-1, with 12 positions matching TRBD2. This CDR3 is 19 amino acids long. Germline lookup yields CDR1 LGHNA and CDR2 YNFKEQ. Trimming took 0 bases from V and 0 from J; bases not matched to a gene: 6. The CDR3, as DNA: TGTGCCAGCAGCCAAGAACCTAGCGGGAGGGTCGGCTCCTACAATGAGCAGTTCTTC. The encoded protein is CASSQEPSGRVGSYNEQFF.

The V and J genes are TRBV6-5 and TRBJ2-5; a possible D gene is TRBD1 (6 bases). Germline values: CDR1 MNHEY, CDR2 SVGAGI. Trimming left V 6 bases short and J 5 bases short, with 13 bases between. The CDR3 runs to 13 residues. The CDR3 is CASSSTGMETQYF. Written as DNA, the CDR3 is TGTGCCAGCAGCTCCACAGGGATGGAGACCCAGTACTTC.

The chain joins TRBV2 to TRBJ2-1, with 8 bases matching TRBD2. This CDR3 has 14 residues. J gave up 4 bases and V 7 bases, and 6 bases lay outside the gene matches. Looked up from germline, CDR1 is SNHLY and CDR2 is FYNNEI. In nucleotides, the CDR3 is TGTGCCAGCAAAGCAGCGGGAGTTTACAATGAGCAGTTCTTC. It translates to CASKAAGVYNEQFF.

This chain uses TRBV28 with TRBJ1-4; TRBD1 might be the D (5 bases). This CDR3 contains 14 residues. The V end was cut by 5 bases, the J end by 4 bases, with 11 bases between. The germline V gene has CDR1 MDHEN and CDR2 SYDVKM. The CDR3 DNA reads as TGTGCCAGCAGTCCGACAGCCCTTAATGAAAAACTGTTTTTT. Its protein is CASSPTALNEKLFF.

The rearrangement uses TRBV9 and TRBJ2-7; TRBD2 matches at 7 bases. The CDR3 contains 15 residues. Germline V lookup: CDR1 SGDLS, CDR2 YYNGEE. V gave up 4 bases and J gave up 2 bases; unmatched junction bases: 9. This chain's CDR3 is CASSSGLAVAYEQYF. Written as DNA, the CDR3 is TGTGCCAGCAGCTCCGGGCTAGCGGTCGCCTACGAGCAGTACTTC. Filled out from reference TRBV9 and TRBJ2-7, the complete variable domain reads DSGVTQTPKHLITATGQRVTLRCSPRSGDLSVYWYQQSLDQGLQFLIQYYNGEERAKGNILERFSAQQFPDLHSELNLSSLELGDSALYFCASSSGLAVAYEQYFGPGTRLTVT.

The V call is TRBV15, the J call TRBJ1-1; weak D call: TRBD1 (5 bases). The germline V gene encodes CDR1 LNHNV and CDR2 YYDKDF (reference sequence). CDR3 length: 15 amino acids. Trimming took 7 bases from V and 6 from J, leaving 21 bases between them. CDR3 in DNA: TGTGCCACCATGGTCGACACGGGGGGGAAGGCTGAAGCTTTCTTT. Protein product: CATMVDTGGKAEAFF.

The chain recombines TRBV5-4 with TRBJ1-4; D is uncertain. V was clipped by 1 base and J by 10 bases, with 14 bases between them. Germline loops: CDR1 SGHNT, CDR2 YYREEE (reference sequence). CDR3 length equals 14 residues. In nucleotides, the CDR3 is TGTGCCAGCAGCTTGAACCTCCAAGGCGGAAAACTGTTTTTT. Translated, it gives CASSLNLQGGKLFF.

A word on this clone: One end of the junction fails to match germline, which may point to a read error. This chain connects TRBV29-1 to TRBJ1-4; the D is unclear. The CDR3 loop spans 12 amino acids. Germline CDR1 is SQVTM and CDR2 is ANQGSEA. DNA for the CDR3: TGCAGCGCCGAGGAAGAGAATGGAAAACTGTTTTTT. This gives the protein CSAEEENGKLFF.

The V gene is TRBV10-3, the J gene TRBJ1-5; D uncertain. V was trimmed by 5 bases and J by 6 bases, leaving 11 bases between them. Germline values: CDR1 ENHRY, CDR2 SYGVKD. CDR3 length: 13 amino acids. The CDR3 sequence: CAISIDEGQPQHF. The CDR3 DNA is TGTGCCATCAGTATAGACGAGGGTCAGCCCCAGCATTTT.

This chain joins TRBV28 and TRBJ2-5, with TRBD1 as a possible D gene (5 bases). The CDR3 spans 17 residues. Deletions cut 2 bases from V and 1 base from J, with 17 bases between. Germline V lookup: CDR1 MDHEN, CDR2 SYDVKM. The CDR3 coding sequence is TGTGCCAGCAGTTTAGGTGGCGCAGGGCTCTTCCAAGAGACCCAGTACTTC. Translated, it gives CASSLGGAGLFQETQYF.

The chain links TRBV5-1 to TRBJ2-3; 11 bases match TRBD2. Germline CDR1 reads SGHRS; CDR2 reads YFSETQ. The trim removed 0 bases at V and 0 bases at J, leaving 3 bases unmatched. The CDR3 spans 17 residues. CDR3 sequence (DNA): TGCGCCAGCAGCTTGGGACTAGCGGGACCTAGCACAGATACGCAGTATTTT. It translates to CASSLGLAGPSTDTQYF.

The rearrangement links TRBV3-1 (or the pseudogene TRBV3-2) to TRBJ1-2; D is unclear. The CDR3 sequence is 13 residues long. The V gene's germline CDR1 is LGHDT and CDR2 YNNKEL (reference sequence). V lost 4 bases to trimming and J lost 6 bases, with 12 bases between them. The CDR3, as DNA: TGTGCCAGCAGCCTGGGGAGCTTGAATGGCTACACCTTC. Protein sequence: CASSLGSLNGYTF.